This record covers a single T cell receptor (beta chain). Its cognate antigen is unknown. Some clones are missing from TCRdb's copy, which holds only in-frame ones; the method was immunoSEQ multiplex PCR. The sample lists fewer than 120,000 clones; 81% were seen once. This record comes from a study of T cell responses to AZD1222 COVID-19 vaccine. Study summary: Pooled together were second doses at about 4 or about 12 weeks. Study-wide findings and caveats: Only after the peak T cell response were repertoires sampled. Distributed over spike, vaccine-associated CD4 TCRs predominated at 160-218 and 743-854. Within unmutated variant regions lay the reported targets of nearly half of spike-specific TCRs.

V gave up 5 bases and J gave up 0 bases, with 19 bases separating them. Germline lookup yields CDR1 SGHTA and CDR2 FQGNSA. The length of the CDR3 is 17 residues. The chain combines TRBV7-2 with TRBJ1-2; D is perhaps TRBD1 (6 bases). Sequencing used peripheral blood, obtained on day 0 of AZD1222 vaccination. The clonotype comes from an adult in good health. As DNA, the CDR3 is TGTGCCAGCAGCGCCGGGGTCCGGGACACCTCTAACTATGGCTACACCTTC. It encodes CASSAGVRDTSNYGYTF.